The T cell receptor (beta chain) under discussion was sequenced for a study of shared clonotypes between healthy human individuals. In the case of this clone: Antigen unknown.

Sequenced by immunoSEQ multiplex PCR; TCRdb stores in-frame clones only, minus some. The table has fewer than 1 million clones, about 96% seen once; the top ten hold under 0.25%. Overall study findings and caveats: Roughly 5% of naive CD4 clonotypes were common to several donors. Despite large depth, rarefaction showed incomplete sorted-subset sequencing.

CD45RO-negative CD8 cells positively selected for CCR7 made up the naive population, which excluded terminally differentiated effector memory CD45RA+ cells. All donors were healthy HIV-negative adults lacking recent acute infections or vaccinations. Caucasian adults residing in Nashville, Tennessee made up all the donors. The specimen was naive CD8+ T cells sorted from blood. This clonotype was obtained from a man under 40 in good health.

CDR3 coding DNA: TGTGCCAGTATGTATAGCGTTTCTTCCTACAATGAGCAGTTCTTC. Amino acids: CASMYSVSSYNEQFF. The rearrangement links TRBV7-9 to TRBJ2-1, with D possibly matching TRBD2 (5 bases). V lost 9 bases and J 1 base, leaving 16 bases between the germline ends. CDR1 and CDR2 from the germline V gene are SEHNR and FQNEAQ (reference sequence). This CDR3 is 15 amino acids long.